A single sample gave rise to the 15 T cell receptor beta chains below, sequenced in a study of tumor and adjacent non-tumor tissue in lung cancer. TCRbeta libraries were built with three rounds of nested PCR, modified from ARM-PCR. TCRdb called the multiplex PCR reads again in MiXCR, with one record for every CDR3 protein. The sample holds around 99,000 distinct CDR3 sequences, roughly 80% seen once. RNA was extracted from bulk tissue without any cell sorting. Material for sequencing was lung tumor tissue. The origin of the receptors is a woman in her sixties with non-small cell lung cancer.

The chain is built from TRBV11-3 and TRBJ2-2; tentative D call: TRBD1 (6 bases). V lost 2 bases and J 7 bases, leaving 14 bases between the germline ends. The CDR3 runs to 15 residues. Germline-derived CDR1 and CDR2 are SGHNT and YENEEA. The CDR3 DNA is TGTGCCAGCAGCTTAATATCCAGGGGCGGCGGGGAGCTGTTTTTT. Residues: CASSLISRGGGELFF. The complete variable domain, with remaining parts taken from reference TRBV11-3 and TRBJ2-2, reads EAGVVQSPRYKIIEKKQPVAFWCNPISGHNTLYWYLQNLGQGPELLIRYENEEAVDDSQLPKDRFSAERLKGVDSTLKIQPAELGDSAVYLCASSLISRGGGELFFGEGSRLTVL.

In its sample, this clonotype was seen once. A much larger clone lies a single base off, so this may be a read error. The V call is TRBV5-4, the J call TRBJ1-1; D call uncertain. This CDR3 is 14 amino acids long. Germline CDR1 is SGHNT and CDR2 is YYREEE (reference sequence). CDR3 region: CASSLGTLKTEAFF. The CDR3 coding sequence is TGTGCCAGCAGCCTCGGCACACTGAAGACTGAAGCTTTCTTT.

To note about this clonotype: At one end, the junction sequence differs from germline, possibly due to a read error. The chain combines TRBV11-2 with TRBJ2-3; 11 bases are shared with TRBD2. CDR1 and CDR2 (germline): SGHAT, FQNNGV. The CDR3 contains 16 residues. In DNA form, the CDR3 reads TGTACCAGCAACTGGGGGCTAGCGGGGGGCCGGGATGCGCAGTATTTT. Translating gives CTSNWGLAGGRDAQYF.

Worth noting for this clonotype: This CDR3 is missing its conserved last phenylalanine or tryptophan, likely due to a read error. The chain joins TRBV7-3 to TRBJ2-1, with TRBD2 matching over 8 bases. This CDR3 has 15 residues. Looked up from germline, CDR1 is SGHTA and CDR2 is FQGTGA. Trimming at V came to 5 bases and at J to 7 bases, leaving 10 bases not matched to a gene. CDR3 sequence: CASSERSSGANEQFS. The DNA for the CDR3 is TGTGCCAGCAGCGAAAGGAGTAGCGGGGCTAATGAGCAGTTCTCC.

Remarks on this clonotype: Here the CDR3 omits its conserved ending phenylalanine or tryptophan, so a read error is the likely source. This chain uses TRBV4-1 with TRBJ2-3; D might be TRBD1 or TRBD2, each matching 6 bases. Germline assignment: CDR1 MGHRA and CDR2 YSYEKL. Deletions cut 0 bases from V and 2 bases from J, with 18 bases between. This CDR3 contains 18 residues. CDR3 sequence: CASSQERRTGAYTDTQYS. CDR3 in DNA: TGCGCCAGCAGCCAAGAGAGACGAACGGGGGCCTACACAGATACGCAGTATTCT.

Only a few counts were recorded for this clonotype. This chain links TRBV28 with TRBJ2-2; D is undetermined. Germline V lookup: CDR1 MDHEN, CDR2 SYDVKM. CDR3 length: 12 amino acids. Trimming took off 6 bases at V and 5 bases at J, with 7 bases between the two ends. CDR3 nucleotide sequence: TGTGCCAGCAGGACAACTACCGGGGAGCTGTTTTTT. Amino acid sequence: CASRTTTGELFF.

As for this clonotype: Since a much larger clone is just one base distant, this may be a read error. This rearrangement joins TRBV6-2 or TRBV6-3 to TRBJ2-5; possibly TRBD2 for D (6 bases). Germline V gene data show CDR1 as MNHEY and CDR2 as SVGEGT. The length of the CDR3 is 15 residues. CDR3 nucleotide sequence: TGTGCCAGCAGTTACGCGACGGGAGAACAAGAGACCCAGAACTTC. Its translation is CASSYATGEQETQNF.

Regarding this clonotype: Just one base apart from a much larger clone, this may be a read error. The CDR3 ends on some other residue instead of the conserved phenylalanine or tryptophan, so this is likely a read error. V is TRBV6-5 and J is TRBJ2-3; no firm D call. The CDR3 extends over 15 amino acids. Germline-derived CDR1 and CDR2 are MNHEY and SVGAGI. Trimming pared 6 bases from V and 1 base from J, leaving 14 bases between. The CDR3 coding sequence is TGTGCCAGCAGGATGAACGGTGCTGGCACAGATACGCAGTATATT. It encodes CASRMNGAGTDTQYI.

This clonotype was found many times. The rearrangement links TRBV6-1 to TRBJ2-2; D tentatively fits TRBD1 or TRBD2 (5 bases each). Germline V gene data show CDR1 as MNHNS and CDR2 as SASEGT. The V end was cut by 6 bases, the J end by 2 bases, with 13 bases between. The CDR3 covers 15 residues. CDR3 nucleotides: TGTGCCAGCAGGCCCGGGACGGTAAACACCGGGGAGCTGTTTTTT. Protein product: CASRPGTVNTGELFF.

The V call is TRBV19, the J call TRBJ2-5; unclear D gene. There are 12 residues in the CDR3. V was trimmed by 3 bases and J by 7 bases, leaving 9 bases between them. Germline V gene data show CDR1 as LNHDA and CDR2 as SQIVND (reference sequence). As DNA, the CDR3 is TGTGCCAGTAGTATGGCAGCACTGACCCAGTACTTC. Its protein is CASSMAALTQYF.

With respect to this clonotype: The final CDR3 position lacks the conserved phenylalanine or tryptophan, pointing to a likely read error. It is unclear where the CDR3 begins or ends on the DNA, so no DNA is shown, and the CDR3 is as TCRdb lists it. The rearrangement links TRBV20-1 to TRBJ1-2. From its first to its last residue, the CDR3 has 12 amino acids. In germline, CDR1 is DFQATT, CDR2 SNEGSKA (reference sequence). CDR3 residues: CSASSLRSGYTY.

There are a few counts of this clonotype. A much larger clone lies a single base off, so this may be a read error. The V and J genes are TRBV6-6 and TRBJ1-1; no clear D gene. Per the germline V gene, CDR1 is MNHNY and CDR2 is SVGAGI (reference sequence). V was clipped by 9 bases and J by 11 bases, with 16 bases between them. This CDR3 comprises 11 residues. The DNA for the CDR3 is TGTGCCAGTACGAGGGAATCTGGGGCTTTCTTT. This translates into CASTRESGAFF.

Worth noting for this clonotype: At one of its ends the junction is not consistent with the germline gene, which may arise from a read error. CDR3 coding DNA: TGTGCTAGAGGACCGACAGACGCGGGCTACGAGCAATACTTC. Its protein is CARGPTDAGYEQYF. This chain connects TRBV5-3 to TRBJ2-7; D is tentatively TRBD1 or TRBD2 (5 bases each). TRBV5-3 is sorted into the ORF group, with uncertain function. The CDR3 has 14 residues.

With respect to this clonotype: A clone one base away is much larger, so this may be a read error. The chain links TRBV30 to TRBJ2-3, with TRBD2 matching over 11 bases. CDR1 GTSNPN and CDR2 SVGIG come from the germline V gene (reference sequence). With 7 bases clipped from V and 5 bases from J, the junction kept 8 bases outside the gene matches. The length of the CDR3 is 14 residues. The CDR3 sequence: CALGLLAGEDTQYF. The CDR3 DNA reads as TGTGCCTTGGGACTACTAGCGGGAGAAGATACGCAGTATTTT.

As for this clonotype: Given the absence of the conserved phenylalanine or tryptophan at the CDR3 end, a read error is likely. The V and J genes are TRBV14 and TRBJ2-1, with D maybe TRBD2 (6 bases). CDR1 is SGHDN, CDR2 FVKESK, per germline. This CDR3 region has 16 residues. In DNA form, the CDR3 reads TGTGTCAGCAGCCAAGCTTCGGGAGTTGAATTCAATGAGCAGTTCGTC. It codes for CVSSQASGVEFNEQFV.